Included here is one T cell receptor beta chain sequence, with context. The target antigen is unknown. The template used for profiling TCR beta VDJ and CDR3 was genomic DNA. TCRdb called the reads again in MiXCR, with one record for every CDR3 protein. The data hold over 150,000 distinct CDR3 sequences, with 35% to 55% observed a single time. The data are from a study of CD8+CD57+ T cells in acquired aplastic anemia. General study points: Almost 30 CD8+ CDR3 sequences occurred in both the patients and the controls. The CD8+ Simpson's diversity of patients and controls was not significantly different.

CDR1 SNHLY and CDR2 FYNNEI come from the germline V gene. V was cut by 0 bases and J by 2 bases, with 7 bases left in between. This CDR3 has 14 amino acids. This clonotype originated in a human donor in good health. V usage is TRBV2 and J usage is TRBJ1-2; no clear D gene. The sequenced sample was sorted CD4+, CD8+, or CD8+CD57+ T cells (not recorded which) from PBMCs. For the CDR3, the DNA is TGTGCCAGCAGTGAAGCGCGGGTGAACTATGGCTACACCTTC. It specifies CASSEARVNYGYTF.